What follows are 18 T cell receptor beta chains derived from one specimen sequenced in a study of vaccination effects on CD4 cells after COVID-19. The assay was immunoSEQ multiplex PCR, and TCRdb's table has in-frame clones only and misses some. The data show around 65,000 clones, around 78% seen once. No antigen is known for these receptors. Antigen-specific CD4+ T cells were first expanded with viral peptide pools by the ViraFEST assay and only then sequenced. CD4+ T cell isolation took place after less than 13 days of culture. Participants got two doses of BNT162b2 or mRNA-1273 vaccine. This sample comprised CD4+ T cells from PBMCs cultured with HCoV-229E spike peptides, obtained after COVID-19 vaccination. These receptors all come from a human donor who received a COVID-19 vaccine.

This clone occurred a few times. The V and J genes are TRBV14 and TRBJ1-1, with no clear D. Germline CDR1 is SGHDN and CDR2 is FVKESK. The V and J ends lost 4 bases and 2 bases respectively, with 11 bases between them. The CDR3 has 14 residues. The CDR3 is CASSPGLRNTEAFF. DNA for the CDR3: TGTGCCAGCAGCCCAGGACTTCGTAACACTGAAGCTTTCTTT.

V gene TRBV2 combines with J gene TRBJ1-1; unclear D gene. Germline V gene lookup returns CDR1 SNHLY and CDR2 FYNNEI. The CDR3 length is 15 residues. Between the trimmed V and J ends, which lost 0 bases and 3 bases, there was a span of 11 bases. The CDR3 protein is CASSEAWGRHTEAFF. In DNA, the CDR3 is TGTGCCAGCAGTGAAGCGTGGGGTAGACACACTGAAGCTTTCTTT.

CDR3 bases: TGTGCCAGCAGTCTCTCGGCCACTGAAGCTTTCTTT. Amino acid sequence: CASSLSATEAFF. This chain connects TRBV28 to TRBJ1-1; D uncertain. CDR3 size: 12 residues. Per germline, CDR1 MDHEN and CDR2 SYDVKM. V lost 5 bases and J 4 bases, leaving 8 bases between the germline ends.

The chain joins TRBV19 to TRBJ1-5; TRBD1 is a possible D gene (5 bases). The germline gives CDR1 LNHDA, CDR2 SQIVND (reference sequence). V was shortened by 6 bases and J by 5 bases, with 17 bases between the two germline ends. The CDR3 runs 15 residues. The DNA of the CDR3 is TGTGCCAGTAGCTCTGATGGGGGGTGGTATCAGCCCCAGCATTTT. Amino acid sequence: CASSSDGGWYQPQHF.

The CDR3 coding sequence is TGTGCCAGCTCCCCTTCTGGGGCCAACGTCCTGACTTTC. Its translation: CASSPSGANVLTF. This chain joins TRBV18 and TRBJ2-6; D gene ambiguous. The CDR3 consists of 13 residues. Germline V gives CDR1 KGHSH, CDR2 LQKENI. The V end lost 6 bases, the J end lost 1 base, and 4 bases lay between the germline ends. Looking up the rest from reference TRBV18 and TRBJ2-6 gives the full variable domain: NAGVMQNPRHLVRRRGQEARLRCSPMKGHSHVYWYRQLPEEGLKFMVYLQKENIIDESGMPKERFSAEFPKEGPSILRIQQVVRGDSAAYFCASSPSGANVLTFGAGSRLTVL.

This chain connects TRBV6-5 to TRBJ1-6; D gene unclear. Looked up from germline, CDR1 is MNHEY and CDR2 is SVGAGI. Trimming shortened V by 5 bases and J by 7 bases, and 15 bases separated the two germline ends. This CDR3 is 15 amino acids long. This CDR3 reads CASSHNGRLNSPLHF. As DNA, the CDR3 is TGTGCCAGCAGTCATAACGGACGGCTGAATTCACCCCTCCACTTT.

This rearrangement joins TRBV5-4 to TRBJ1-6; perhaps TRBD1 as D (5 bases). This CDR3 has 16 residues. Germline-derived CDR1 and CDR2 are SGHNT and YYREEE (reference sequence). Trimming pared 0 bases from V and 8 bases from J, leaving 15 bases between. The CDR3 loop reads CASSLVGRDSDSPLHF. The CDR3, as DNA: TGTGCCAGCAGCTTGGTAGGAAGAGACAGCGATTCACCCCTCCACTTT.

The chain has TRBV7-9 and TRBJ2-4; 7 nucleotides line up with TRBD1. This CDR3 is 12 amino acids long. Germline-derived CDR1 and CDR2 are SEHNR and FQNEAQ (reference sequence). J was trimmed by 10 bases and V by 0 bases; bases with no gene match: 0. This CDR3 is CASSLAGQIQYF. DNA of the CDR3: TGTGCCAGCAGCTTAGCGGGACAGATTCAGTACTTC. Full variable domain (remainder filled in from reference TRBV7-9 and TRBJ2-4): DTGVSQNPRHKITKRGQNVTFRCDPISEHNRLYWYRQTLGQGPEFLTYFQNEAQLEKSRLLSDRFSAERPKGSFSTLEIQRTEQGDSAMYLCASSLAGQIQYFGAGTRLSVL.

The genes are TRBV18 and TRBJ2-2, with 8 bases fitting TRBD2. The CDR3 consists of 18 residues. J gave up 6 bases and V 5 bases, and 17 bases lay outside the gene matches. Germline assignment: CDR1 KGHSH and CDR2 LQKENI. The CDR3 region is CASSTPGTRVRSAGELFF. The CDR3 coding sequence is TGTGCCAGCTCAACGCCCGGGACTAGAGTCCGGTCAGCCGGGGAGCTGTTTTTT.

J is TRBJ1-5 and V is TRBV19; TRBD1 matches 8 bases. CDR1 is LNHDA and CDR2 is SQIVND in the germline V gene (reference sequence). Trimming at V came to 3 bases and at J to 2 bases, leaving 3 bases not matched to a gene. CDR3 length: 15 amino acids. DNA for the CDR3: TGTGCCAGTAGTATTGGACAGGGTGGCAATCAGCCCCAGCATTTT. This codes for CASSIGQGGNQPQHF.

This clone was observed a few times. The J gene is TRBJ2-7, the V gene TRBV21-1; the D segment call TRBD1 is taken from the table without a DNA check. TRBV21-1 is labeled a pseudogene. The CDR3 loop spans 16 amino acids. CDR3 residues: CASSTRTGLCSYEQYV. The CDR3 bases are TGTGCCAGCAGCACACGGACAGGTCTCTGCTCCTACGAGCAGTACGTC.

This clone turned up a few times. This chain links TRBV12-3 or TRBV12-4 with TRBJ1-2; D gene unclear. The V end lost 1 base, the J end lost 8 bases, and 8 bases lay between the germline ends. The CDR3 is made up of 12 amino acids. As DNA, the CDR3 is TGTGCCAGCAGTTTAGGTGGACGGGGCTACACCTTC. It is translated as CASSLGGRGYTF.

The J gene is TRBJ2-3, the V gene TRBV9; D might be TRBD1 or TRBD2, each matching 5 bases. The V gene lost 5 bases and the J gene lost 0 bases, with 13 bases spanning the gap. The germline V gene encodes CDR1 SGDLS and CDR2 YYNGEE. The CDR3 has 15 amino acids. The CDR3 loop is CASRATGTSTDTQYF. Here the CDR3 DNA reads TGTGCCAGCAGAGCTACCGGGACCAGCACAGATACGCAGTATTTT.

The rearrangement uses TRBV24-1 and TRBJ2-2, with unresolved D. The CDR3 extends over 11 amino acids. Trimming shortened V by 5 bases and J by 7 bases, and 4 bases separated the two germline ends. Germline V gene data show CDR1 as KGHDR and CDR2 as SFDVKD. The CDR3 spells CATSGYGELFF. DNA of the CDR3: TGTGCCACCAGTGGGTACGGGGAGCTGTTTTTT.

The rearrangement uses TRBV5-1 and TRBJ1-4; D gene unclear. V lost 2 bases and J lost 0, with 11 bases in between. CDR3 size: 16 residues. Germline CDR1 is SGHRS and CDR2 is YFSETQ. The CDR3 DNA is TGCGCCAGCAGCTTTGGTCCTATAGCAACTAATGAAAAACTGTTTTTT. Amino acids: CASSFGPIATNEKLFF.

The V and J genes are TRBV2 and TRBJ1-5, with 7 bases that match TRBD1. The germline CDR1 and CDR2 sequences are SNHLY and FYNNEI. The CDR3 sequence is 15 residues long. Germline trimming cut 6 bases from V and 4 bases from J; bases unmatched to any gene: 9. The CDR3 DNA reads TGTGCCAGCAGCGCTGACAGGGCCCATAATCAGCCCCAGCATTTT. It translates to CASSADRAHNQPQHF.

This clone showed up just a few times. This chain uses TRBV5-1 with TRBJ1-4; 9 bases align to TRBD1. V gave up 6 bases and J gave up 8 bases; unmatched junction bases: 11. This CDR3 has 15 residues. Germline CDR1 is SGHRS and CDR2 is YFSETQ. CDR3 DNA sequence: TGCGCCAGCACCACCTTAGGAGGGACAGGGGAAAAACTGTTTTTT. This translates into CASTTLGGTGEKLFF.

The chain is built from TRBV6-1 and TRBJ2-7, with D perhaps matching TRBD1 or TRBD2 (6 bases each). Germline V CDR1 and CDR2: MNHNS, SASEGT. Trimming removed 2 bases from V and 6 bases from J, with 11 bases in between. The CDR3 sequence is 13 residues long. CDR3 in amino acids: CASSENGGGEQYV. CDR3 DNA: TGTGCCAGCAGTGAAAACGGAGGGGGCGAGCAGTACGTC.